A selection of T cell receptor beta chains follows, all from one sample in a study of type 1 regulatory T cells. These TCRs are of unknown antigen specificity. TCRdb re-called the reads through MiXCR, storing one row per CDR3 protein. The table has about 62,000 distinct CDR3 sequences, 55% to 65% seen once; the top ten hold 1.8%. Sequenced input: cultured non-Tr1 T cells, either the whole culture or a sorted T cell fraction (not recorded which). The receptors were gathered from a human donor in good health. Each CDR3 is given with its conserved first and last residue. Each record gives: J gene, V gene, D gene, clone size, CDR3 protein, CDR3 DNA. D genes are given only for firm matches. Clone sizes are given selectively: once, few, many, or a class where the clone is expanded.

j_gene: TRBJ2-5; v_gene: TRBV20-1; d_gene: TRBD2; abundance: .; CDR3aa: CSARGTSGDQETQYF; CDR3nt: TGCAGTGCGAGAGGGACTAGCGGGGACCAAGAGACCCAGTACTTC
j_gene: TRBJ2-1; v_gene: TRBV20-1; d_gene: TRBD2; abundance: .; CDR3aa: CSASSGRGEQFF; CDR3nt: TGCAGTGCATCTAGCGGGAGAGGAGAGCAGTTCTTC
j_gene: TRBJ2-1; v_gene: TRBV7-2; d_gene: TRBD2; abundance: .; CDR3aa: CASSPRTSGGSSYNEQFF; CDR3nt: TGTGCCAGCAGCCCCCGGACTAGCGGGGGGAGCTCCTACAATGAGCAGTTCTTC
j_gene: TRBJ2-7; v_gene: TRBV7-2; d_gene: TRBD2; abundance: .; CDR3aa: CASSLGGSSLEQYF; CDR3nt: TGTGCCAGCAGCTTAGGCGGGAGTAGCCTCGAGCAGTACTTC
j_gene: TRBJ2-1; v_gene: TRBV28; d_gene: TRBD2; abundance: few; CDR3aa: CASSLFSELAGGYNEQFF; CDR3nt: TGTGCCAGCAGTTTATTTTCGGAACTAGCGGGGGGATACAATGAGCAGTTCTTC
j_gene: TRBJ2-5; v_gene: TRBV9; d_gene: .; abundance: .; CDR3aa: CASSVSGGETQYF; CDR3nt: TGTGCCAGCAGCGTTAGCGGCGGGGAGACCCAGTACTTC
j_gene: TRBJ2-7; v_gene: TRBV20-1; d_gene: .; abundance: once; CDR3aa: CSARGHLQVSYEQYF; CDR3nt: TGCAGTGCTAGAGGCCACTTACAGGTCTCCTACGAGCAGTACTTC
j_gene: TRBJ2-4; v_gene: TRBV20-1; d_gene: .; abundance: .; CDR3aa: CSAGEAVKTKNIQYF; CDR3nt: TGCAGTGCCGGAGAGGCGGTGAAGACCAAAAACATTCAGTACTTC
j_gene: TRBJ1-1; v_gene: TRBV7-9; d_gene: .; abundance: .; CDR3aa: CASSPSARATEAFF; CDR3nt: TGTGCCAGCAGCCCGTCGGCGCGAGCAACTGAAGCTTTCTTT
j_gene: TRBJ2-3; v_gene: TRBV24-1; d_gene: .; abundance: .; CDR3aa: CATGGGNTDTQYF; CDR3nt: TGTGCCACCGGCGGCGGGAACACAGATACGCAGTATTTT
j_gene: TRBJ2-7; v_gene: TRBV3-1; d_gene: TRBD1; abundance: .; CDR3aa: CASSQPGQGSYEQYF; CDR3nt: TGTGCCAGCAGCCAGCCGGGACAGGGGTCCTACGAGCAGTACTTC
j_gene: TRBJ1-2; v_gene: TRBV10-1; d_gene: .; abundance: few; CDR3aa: CASSESAGRGYTF; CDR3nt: TGCGCCAGCAGTGAGTCGGCGGGGCGCGGCTACACCTTC